The table lists the clone carrying this TCR beta chain with a few counts. No antigen is known for it. This sample is part of a study of identical twins. Study results and limitations: Conclusions relied on cross-sectional statistical analysis, not following the same donors.

Germline values: CDR1 SGHRS, CDR2 YFSETQ. The V gene end was trimmed by 6 bases and the J gene end by 3 bases; junction bases not matched to a gene: 8. There are 17 residues in the CDR3. TCRdb processed the 5' RACE reads anew with MiXCR; each CDR3 protein has one entry. The table has a few hundred thousand distinct CDR3 sequences, about 15% seen once. The sample was also reused in another study, on yellow fever vaccine responses in identical twins.

The TCR comes from a woman between 18 and 29 years old in good health. The specimen was CD4+ T cells sorted from blood. The chain recombines TRBV5-1 with TRBJ2-2, with 13 bases that match TRBD2. CDR3 region: CASNTPGLAGDTGELFF. DNA of the CDR3: TGCGCCAGCAACACCCCCGGACTAGCGGGGGACACCGGGGAGCTGTTTTTT.